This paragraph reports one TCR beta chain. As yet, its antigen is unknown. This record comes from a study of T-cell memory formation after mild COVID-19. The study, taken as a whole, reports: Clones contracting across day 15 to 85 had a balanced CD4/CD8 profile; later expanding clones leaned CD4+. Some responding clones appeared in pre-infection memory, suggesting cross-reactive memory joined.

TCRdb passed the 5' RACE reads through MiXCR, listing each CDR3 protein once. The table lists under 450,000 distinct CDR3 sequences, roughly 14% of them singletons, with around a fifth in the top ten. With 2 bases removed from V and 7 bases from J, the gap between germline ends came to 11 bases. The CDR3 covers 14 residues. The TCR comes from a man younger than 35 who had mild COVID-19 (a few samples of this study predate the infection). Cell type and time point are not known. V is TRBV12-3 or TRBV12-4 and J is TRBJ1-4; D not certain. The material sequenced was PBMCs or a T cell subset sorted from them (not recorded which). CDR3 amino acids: CASSLPHISEKLFF. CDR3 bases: TGTGCCAGCAGTTTACCCCATATCAGTGAAAAACTGTTTTTT.